Shown below are 28 T cell receptor beta chains from a single sample sequenced in a study of shared clonotypes between healthy human individuals. TCRdb's table, derived via immunoSEQ multiplex PCR, lists solely in-frame clones and lacks some. The sample records approximately 350,000 clones, approximately 97% being singletons. The sequenced sample was memory CD8+ T cells sorted from blood. This sample's subset: CD45RO+ cells pooled with CCR7-negative TemRA cells. These receptors came from a man younger than 45 in good health.

The chain is built from TRBV7-9 and TRBJ2-2; D possibly matches TRBD1 or TRBD2 (5 bases each). From germline, CDR1 is SEHNR and CDR2 FQNEAQ (reference sequence). The V end lost 1 base, the J end lost 2 bases, and 8 bases lay between the germline ends. The CDR3 is 15 amino acids. The DNA of the CDR3 is TGTGCCAGCAGCTTAGGGGACGGTAACACCGGGGAGCTGTTTTTT. This encodes CASSLGDGNTGELFF.

The genes are TRBV10-3 and TRBJ1-2; the match to TRBD1 covers 10 bases. V shed 3 bases and J 4 bases; nucleotides not matched to a gene: 8. This CDR3 comprises 16 residues. CDR1 and CDR2 (germline): ENHRY, SYGVKD. The chain's CDR3 is CAISDFSDRGSYGYTF. In nucleotides, the CDR3 is TGTGCCATCAGTGATTTCTCGGACAGGGGGTCCTATGGCTACACCTTC.

This chain joins TRBV28 and TRBJ1-5, with D unclear. From germline, CDR1 is MDHEN and CDR2 SYDVKM. Trimming removed 5 bases at V and 3 bases at J, with 11 bases between. The CDR3 consists of 14 residues. The CDR3 loop is CASSGSYYNQPQHF. CDR3 DNA: TGTGCCAGCAGTGGATCCTATTACAATCAGCCCCAGCATTTT.

The chain couples TRBV5-1 to TRBJ2-3; 7 bases match TRBD1. Trimming removed 4 bases from V and 6 bases from J; junction bases left unmatched: 11. Looked up from germline, CDR1 is SGHRS and CDR2 is YFSETQ. This CDR3 has 15 amino acids. This CDR3 reads CASSQVLTGEDTQYF. CDR3 coding DNA: TGCGCCAGCAGCCAAGTTTTAACAGGGGAGGATACGCAGTATTTT.

The chain employs TRBV5-4 and TRBJ1-2, with D unclear. This CDR3 region has 13 residues. V shed 0 bases and J shed 12 bases, with 15 bases lying between them. Germline V gene lookup returns CDR1 SGHNT and CDR2 YYREEE (reference sequence). The CDR3 here is CASSLESGRVHTF. CDR3 DNA: TGTGCCAGCAGCTTGGAATCGGGGAGGGTCCACACCTTC.

CDR3 bases: TGTGCCAGCAGTGGTCGGGGGGGCACAGATACGCAGTATTTT. Protein sequence: CASSGRGGTDTQYF. The V call is TRBV6-1, the J call TRBJ2-3; 7 positions match TRBD2. This CDR3 comprises 14 residues. The ends lost 4 bases at V and 1 base at J; junction bases unmatched: 2. The germline V gene has CDR1 MNHNS and CDR2 SASEGT.

The rearrangement joins TRBV15 to TRBJ1-3, with D unresolved. The germline V gene has CDR1 LNHNV and CDR2 YYDKDF (reference sequence). With 1 base removed from V and 0 bases from J, the gap between germline ends came to 7 bases. This CDR3 has 15 amino acids. CDR3 amino acids: CATSRGTASGNTIYF. In DNA, the CDR3 is TGTGCCACCAGCAGAGGGACCGCCTCTGGAAACACCATATATTTT.

V and J are TRBV6-1 and TRBJ2-1; D possibly uses TRBD1 or TRBD2 (5 bases each). V lost 5 bases and J 9 bases, leaving 17 bases between the germline ends. This CDR3 spans 14 amino acids. Germline CDR1 reads MNHNS; CDR2 reads SASEGT. This CDR3 is CASSLGTAYGEQFF. CDR3 nucleotide sequence: TGTGCCAGCAGTCTAGGGACCGCCTACGGTGAGCAGTTCTTC.

The rearrangement links TRBV28 to TRBJ2-3; either TRBD1 or TRBD2 may supply D (5 bases each). V lost 6 bases and J 1 base, leaving 11 bases between the germline ends. The CDR3 extends over 14 amino acids. The germline gives CDR1 MDHEN, CDR2 SYDVKM. CDR3: CASSLRDRTDTQYF. DNA of the CDR3: TGTGCCAGCAGCCTCCGGGACCGCACAGATACGCAGTATTTT.

The V call is TRBV7-9, the J call TRBJ1-5, with TRBD1 as a possible D gene (6 bases). CDR1 and CDR2 (germline): SEHNR, FQNEAQ (reference sequence). Trimming removed 5 bases from V and 4 bases from J, with 9 bases in between. The CDR3 length is 13 residues. The CDR3 DNA follows: TGTGCCAGCAGCGGGACACAGAATCAGCCCCAGCATTTT. It yields the protein CASSGTQNQPQHF.

The chain has TRBV28 and TRBJ1-3; a possible D gene is TRBD1 (6 bases). The CDR3 sequence is 13 residues long. The V gene lost 3 bases and the J gene lost 6 bases, with 9 bases spanning the gap. From germline, CDR1 is MDHEN and CDR2 SYDVKM. CDR3 nucleotide sequence: TGTGCCAGCAGTTTGGGGGGCCTAAACACCATATATTTT. It translates to CASSLGGLNTIYF.

This clone occurred once. V gene TRBV4-1 combines with J gene TRBJ2-7; TRBD1 aligns across 7 bases. This CDR3 spans 14 amino acids. Germline V gene data show CDR1 as MGHRA and CDR2 as YSYEKL. J lost 3 bases, V lost 0 bases, and 2 bases had no gene match. The CDR3 region is CASSQDRDSYEQYF. The CDR3 DNA follows: TGCGCCAGCAGCCAAGATCGGGACAGCTACGAGCAGTACTTC.

This chain uses TRBV28 with TRBJ1-2, with D unresolved. CDR3 length: 14 residues. Germline CDR1 is MDHEN and CDR2 is SYDVKM. V was shortened by 7 bases and J by 5 bases, with 17 bases between the two germline ends. In DNA form, the CDR3 reads TGTGCCAGCACAGAACCTCAGGTCCCATATGGCTACACCTTC. Its translation is CASTEPQVPYGYTF.

The count of this clone is one. This chain connects TRBV4-1 to TRBJ2-5, with TRBD2 matching 9 bases. V lost 0 bases, J lost 2 bases, and 4 bases stayed unmatched. The CDR3 runs 16 residues. Per germline, CDR1 MGHRA and CDR2 YSYEKL. CDR3 in amino acids: CASSQEGLAGQETQYF. The DNA of the CDR3 is TGCGCCAGCAGCCAAGAGGGGCTAGCGGGACAAGAGACCCAGTACTTC.

This sequence joins TRBV6-5 and TRBJ2-2, with 8 bases matching TRBD1. The CDR3 loop spans 14 amino acids. Trimming removed 3 bases from V and 4 bases from J; junction bases left unmatched: 1. Germline V gene lookup returns CDR1 MNHEY and CDR2 SVGAGI. CDR3 sequence reads: CASSYTGGTGELFF. The CDR3 nucleotides read TGTGCCAGCAGTTATACAGGGGGCACCGGGGAGCTGTTTTTT.

A single count supports this clone. This chain joins TRBV5-4 and TRBJ2-1; 7 bases line up with TRBD1. The CDR3 length is 15 residues. Trimming at V came to 5 bases and at J to 2 bases, leaving 7 bases not matched to a gene. From germline, CDR1 is SGHNT and CDR2 YYREEE (reference sequence). DNA for the CDR3: TGTGCCAGCAGGGGGACCGGGACAGCCTACAATGAGCAGTTCTTC. This gives the protein CASRGTGTAYNEQFF.

The chain couples TRBV5-1 to TRBJ1-3; D might be TRBD1 (6 bases). Germline CDR1 SGHRS, CDR2 YFSETQ. The CDR3 length is 16 residues. V was pared by 3 bases and J by 0 bases, with 13 bases between. CDR3: CASSSSTGSSGNTIYF. The CDR3 DNA follows: TGCGCCAGCAGCTCTTCTACAGGGAGCTCTGGAAACACCATATATTTT.

The V gene is TRBV5-8, the J gene TRBJ1-1; 8 bases are shared with TRBD1. The CDR3 covers 16 residues. CDR1 SGHTS and CDR2 YDEGEE come from the germline V gene. The V segment lost 0 bases and the J segment 4 bases; nucleotides outside the gene matches: 8. The CDR3 DNA reads TGTGCCAGCAGCTTGGGGAGACAGGGGTACCTCACTGAAGCTTTCTTT. This encodes CASSLGRQGYLTEAFF.

The J gene is TRBJ2-7, the V gene TRBV28, with D possibly being TRBD1 (6 bases). The CDR3 contains 16 residues. Trimming left V 6 bases short and J 0 bases short, with 18 bases between. Per germline, CDR1 MDHEN and CDR2 SYDVKM. CDR3 DNA sequence: TGTGCCAGCAGCCTTGGGACAAGAGGGGCCTCCTACGAGCAGTACTTC. Translated: CASSLGTRGASYEQYF.

The chain employs TRBV4-1 and TRBJ2-5; D uncertain. The germline V and J ends were trimmed by 0 bases and 5 bases, with 10 bases remaining between them. This CDR3 contains 14 residues. The germline gives CDR1 MGHRA, CDR2 YSYEKL. CDR3 DNA: TGCGCCAGCAGCCAAGATTCAGTGGTGGAGACCCAGTACTTC. Translating it yields CASSQDSVVETQYF.

The chain recombines TRBV21-1 with TRBJ1-1. TRBV21-1 is deemed a pseudogene. This CDR3 comprises 15 residues. The CDR3 nucleotides read TGTGCCAGCAGCAAAGACGCTATTCGAAACACTGAAGCTTTCTTT. Its protein product is CASSKDAIRNTEAFF.

V usage is TRBV19 and J usage is TRBJ2-7, with 9 nucleotides matching TRBD2. CDR1 and CDR2 from the germline V gene are LNHDA and SQIVND (reference sequence). The CDR3 has 16 amino acids. Trimming at V came to 4 bases and at J to 4 bases, leaving 11 bases not matched to a gene. The CDR3 here is CASSKRGVAGEYEQYF. The CDR3 region has the DNA TGTGCCAGTAGTAAACGTGGGGTAGCGGGAGAATACGAGCAGTACTTC.

This clone was counted once. The chain has TRBV7-9 and TRBJ2-3; no reliable D call. The ends were cut back, 5 bases at V and 2 bases at J, with 26 bases in the middle. Germline-derived CDR1 and CDR2 are SEHNR and FQNEAQ (reference sequence). CDR3 length equals 19 residues. The CDR3 nucleotides read TGTGCCAGCAGCACGCCGCCCGCGCAAAGTGGGCCCGACACAGATACGCAGTATTTT. Translating gives CASSTPPAQSGPDTDTQYF.

This chain joins TRBV30 and TRBJ1-5; 7 nucleotides agree with TRBD1. Per germline, CDR1 GTSNPN and CDR2 SVGIG (reference sequence). Unmatched junction bases numbered 5, after V lost 0 bases and J lost 3 bases. This CDR3 contains 15 residues. The CDR3 DNA sequence: TGTGCCTGGAGTGTCTCAGGGGGGCCCAATCAGCCCCAGCATTTT. Amino acid sequence: CAWSVSGGPNQPQHF. Complete variable domain (other parts from reference TRBV30 and TRBJ1-5): SQTIHQWPATLVQPVGSPLSLECTVEGTSNPNLYWYRQAAGRGLQLLFYSVGIGQISSEVPQNLSASRPQDRQFILSSKKLLLSDSGFYLCAWSVSGGPNQPQHFGDGTRLSIL.

This chain links TRBV9 with TRBJ1-1, with unresolved D. V shed 2 bases and J shed 4 bases, with 12 bases lying between them. CDR3 length equals 14 residues. In germline, CDR1 is SGDLS, CDR2 YYNGEE. The CDR3 spells CASSVSQRGTEAFF. CDR3 in DNA: TGTGCCAGCAGCGTCTCCCAGCGGGGCACTGAAGCTTTCTTT.

In this sample, this clone turned up a few times. The genes are TRBV5-4 and TRBJ1-1; the D is unclear. This CDR3 has 13 amino acids. Germline CDR1 and CDR2: SGHNT and YYREEE (reference sequence). Trimming took off 1 base at V and 0 bases at J, with 4 bases between the two ends. The CDR3 nucleotides read TGTGCCAGCAGCTTGTCCCTGAACACTGAAGCTTTCTTT. This encodes CASSLSLNTEAFF.

This rearrangement joins TRBV30 to TRBJ1-4; D perhaps matches TRBD1 (5 bases). Trimming cost V 0 bases and J 6 bases, with 14 bases left between them. The CDR3 has 15 residues. Per germline, CDR1 GTSNPN and CDR2 SVGIG (reference sequence). The CDR3, as DNA: TGTGCCTGGAGTGTACCGGTCAGGGACGATGAAAAACTGTTTTTT. As protein: CAWSVPVRDDEKLFF.

This clone occurred once. The V and J genes are TRBV5-6 and TRBJ1-1; D gene ambiguous. V was cut by 0 bases and J by 11 bases, with 8 bases left in between. The CDR3 has 11 amino acids. CDR1 SGHDT and CDR2 YYEEEE come from the germline V gene. The CDR3, as DNA: TGTGCCAGCAGCTTGGCAGACGAGGCTTTCTTT. It yields the protein CASSLADEAFF.